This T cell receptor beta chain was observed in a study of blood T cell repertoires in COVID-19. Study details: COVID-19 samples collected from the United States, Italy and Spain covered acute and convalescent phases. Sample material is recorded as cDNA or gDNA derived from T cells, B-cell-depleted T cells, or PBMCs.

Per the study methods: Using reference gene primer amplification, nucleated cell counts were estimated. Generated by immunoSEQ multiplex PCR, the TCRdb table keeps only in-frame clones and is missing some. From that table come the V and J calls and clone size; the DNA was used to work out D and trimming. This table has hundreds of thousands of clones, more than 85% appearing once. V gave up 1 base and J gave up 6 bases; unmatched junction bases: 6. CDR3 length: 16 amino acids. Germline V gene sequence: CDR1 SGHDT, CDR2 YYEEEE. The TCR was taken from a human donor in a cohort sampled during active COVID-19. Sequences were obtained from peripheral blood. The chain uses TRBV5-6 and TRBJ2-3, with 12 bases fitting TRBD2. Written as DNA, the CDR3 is TGTGCCAGCAGCTTGCTCGCTAGCGGGGGGGCGGATACGCAGTATTTT. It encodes CASSLLASGGADTQYF.